This T cell receptor beta chain was retrieved from a study of T cells expressing NK-cell markers. The study, taken as a whole, reports: Six donors had dominant NKG2C+ clonotypes that comprised about 1.0-7.5% of their CD8+ T cells.

Of note for this clonotype: Its antigen is unidentified.

TCR beta libraries carry UMIs added by 5'RACE template switching. TCRdb re-called the 5' RACE reads and shows each CDR3 protein once, DNA omitted. The sample has approximately 440,000 distinct CDR3 sequences. The sample was blood T cells: a sorted CD56 or NKG2C T cell subset, CD4+ or CD8+ T cells, or bulk PBMC T cells (not recorded which). This clonotype was sampled from a woman in her fifties or sixties in good health.

The CDR3 sequence: CASSRFPGVSEDYEQYF. The chain couples TRBV6-6 to TRBJ2-7; TCRdb proposes TRBD1, but this gene call is untestable without DNA. CDR1 and CDR2 from the germline V gene are MNHNY and SVGAGI (reference sequence). The CDR3 is 17 amino acids.